This record looks at one T cell receptor beta chain sequence and its context. CDR1 and CDR2 from the germline V gene are SGHRS and YFSETQ. CDR3 length equals 16 residues. Trimming cost V 4 bases and J 12 bases; bases outside gene matches: 15. Amplification used 60 V beta primers and 13 J beta primers. The repertoire was sequenced with immunoSEQ multiplex PCR; TCRdb's copy has only in-frame clones and lacks some. The profile shows roughly 100,000 clones, 81% of them singletons. This specimen comes from a study of glioma-infiltrating T cells after dendritic cell vaccination. Study-wide context: Autologous tumor lysate was loaded overnight onto monocyte-derived dendritic cells grown seven days with IL-4 and GM-CSF.

Selection required adequate fresh-frozen tumor tissue plus more than two years' survival data. This specimen was blood, taken before dendritic cell vaccination. The V gene is TRBV5-1, the J gene TRBJ1-4; 10 nucleotides line up with TRBD1. The sequence derives from a human donor with glioblastoma. The CDR3 nucleotides read TGCGCCAGCAGCCTCACAAGCCGGGACAGGGGAGGGGAACTGTTTTTT. Amino acid sequence: CASSLTSRDRGGELFF. The whole variable domain, remainder taken from reference TRBV5-1 and TRBJ1-4, is KAGVTQTPRYLIKTRGQQVTLSCSPISGHRSVSWYQQTPGQGLQFLFEYFSETQRNKGNFPGRFSGRQFSNSRSEMNVSTLELGDSALYLCASSLTSRDRGGELFFGSGTQLSVL.